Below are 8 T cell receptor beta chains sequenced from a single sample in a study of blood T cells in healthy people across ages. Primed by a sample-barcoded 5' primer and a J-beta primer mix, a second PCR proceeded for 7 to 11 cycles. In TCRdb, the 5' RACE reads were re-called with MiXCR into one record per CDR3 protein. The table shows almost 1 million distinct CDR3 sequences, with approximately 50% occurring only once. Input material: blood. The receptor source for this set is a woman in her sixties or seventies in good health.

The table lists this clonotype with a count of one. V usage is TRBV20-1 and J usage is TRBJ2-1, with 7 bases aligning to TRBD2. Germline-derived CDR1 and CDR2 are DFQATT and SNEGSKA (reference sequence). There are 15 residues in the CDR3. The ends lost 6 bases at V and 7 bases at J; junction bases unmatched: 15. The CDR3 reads CSAPSLAGAANEQFF. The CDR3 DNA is TGCAGTGCGCCGTCATTGGCGGGAGCAGCTAATGAGCAGTTCTTC.

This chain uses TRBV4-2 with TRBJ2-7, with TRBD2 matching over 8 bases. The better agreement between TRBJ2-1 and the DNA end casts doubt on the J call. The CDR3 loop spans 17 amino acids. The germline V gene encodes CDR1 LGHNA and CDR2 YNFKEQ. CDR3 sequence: CASSQWSTGLVSSEQFF. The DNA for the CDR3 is TGTGCCAGCAGCCAATGGTCAACGGGACTAGTGTCTTCTGAGCAGTTCTTC.

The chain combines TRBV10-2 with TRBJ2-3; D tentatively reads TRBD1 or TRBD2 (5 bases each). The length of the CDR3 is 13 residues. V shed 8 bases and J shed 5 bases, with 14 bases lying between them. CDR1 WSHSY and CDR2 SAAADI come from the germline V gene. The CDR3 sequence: CASGTYQGDTQYF. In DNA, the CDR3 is TGCGCCAGCGGGACGTATCAGGGAGATACGCAGTATTTT.

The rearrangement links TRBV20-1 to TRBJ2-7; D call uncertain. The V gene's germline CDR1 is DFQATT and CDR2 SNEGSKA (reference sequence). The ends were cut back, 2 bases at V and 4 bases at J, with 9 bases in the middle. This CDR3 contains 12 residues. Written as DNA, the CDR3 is TGCAGTGCTAGATTCAGTCGGTACGAGCAGTACTTC. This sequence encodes CSARFSRYEQYF.

The CDR3 loop reads CASRPSSGDSTDTQYF. As DNA, the CDR3 is TGTGCCAGCAGACCTTCTTCGGGAGATAGCACAGATACGCAGTATTTT. The V and J genes are TRBV14 and TRBJ2-3; tentatively, D is TRBD2 (6 bases). Trimming cost V 6 bases and J 0 bases, with 16 bases left between them. The germline gives CDR1 SGHDN, CDR2 FVKESK. This CDR3 is 16 amino acids long.

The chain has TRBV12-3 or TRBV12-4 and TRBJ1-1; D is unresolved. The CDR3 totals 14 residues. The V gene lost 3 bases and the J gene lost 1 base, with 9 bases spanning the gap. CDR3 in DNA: TGTGCCAGCAGTTTTAGGCGTCGGAACACTGAAGCTTTCTTT. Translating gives CASSFRRRNTEAFF.

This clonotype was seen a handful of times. The CDR3 DNA follows: TGTGCCAGCAGCCAAGAAAGGGTGGCTAGCGGGAACACAGATACGCAGTATTTT. This encodes CASSQERVASGNTDTQYF. This chain uses TRBV4-2 with TRBJ2-3, with TRBD2 matching 9 bases. After removal of 0 bases from V and 2 bases from J, the junction contained 9 bases not matched to a gene. The CDR3 contains 18 residues. CDR1 LGHNA and CDR2 YNFKEQ come from the germline V gene.

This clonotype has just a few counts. The CDR3 sequence is CASSFPRTIRTYEQYF. The DNA for the CDR3 is TGTGCCAGCAGTTTCCCTCGGACTATAAGAACCTACGAGCAGTACTTC. The rearrangement links TRBV28 to TRBJ2-7; weak D call: TRBD2 (6 bases). The CDR3 has 16 amino acids. The V end lost 3 bases, the J end lost 2 bases, and 17 bases lay between the germline ends. CDR1 and CDR2 from the germline V gene are MDHEN and SYDVKM.